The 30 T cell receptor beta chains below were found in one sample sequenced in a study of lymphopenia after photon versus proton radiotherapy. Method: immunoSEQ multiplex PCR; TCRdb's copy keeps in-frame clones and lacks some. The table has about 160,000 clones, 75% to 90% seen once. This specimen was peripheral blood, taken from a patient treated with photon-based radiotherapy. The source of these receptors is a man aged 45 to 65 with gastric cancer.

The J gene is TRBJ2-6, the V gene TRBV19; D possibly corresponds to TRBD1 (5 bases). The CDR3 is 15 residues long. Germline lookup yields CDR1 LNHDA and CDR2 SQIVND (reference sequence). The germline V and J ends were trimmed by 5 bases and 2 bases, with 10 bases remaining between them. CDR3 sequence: CASSPVRAGANVLTF. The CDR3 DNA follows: TGTGCCAGTAGTCCCGTCAGGGCTGGGGCCAACGTCCTGACTTTC. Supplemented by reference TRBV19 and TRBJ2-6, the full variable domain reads DGGITQSPKYLFRKEGQNVTLSCEQNLNHDAMYWYRQDPGQGLRLIYYSQIVNDFQKGDIAEGYSVSREKKESFPLTVTSAQKNPTAFYLCASSPVRAGANVLTFGAGSRLTVL.

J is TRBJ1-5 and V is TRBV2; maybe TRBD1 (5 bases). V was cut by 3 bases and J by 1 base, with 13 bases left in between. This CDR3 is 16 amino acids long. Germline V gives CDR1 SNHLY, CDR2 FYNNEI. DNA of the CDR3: TGTGCCAGCAGTGACCCCCAGGGCGGGAGCAATCAGCCCCAGCATTTT. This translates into CASSDPQGGSNQPQHF.

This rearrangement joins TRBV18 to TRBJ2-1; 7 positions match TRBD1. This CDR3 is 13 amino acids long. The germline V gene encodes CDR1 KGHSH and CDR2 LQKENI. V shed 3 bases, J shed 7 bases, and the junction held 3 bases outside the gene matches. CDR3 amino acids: CASSPGQINEQFF. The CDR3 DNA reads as TGTGCCAGCTCACCGGGACAGATTAATGAGCAGTTCTTC.

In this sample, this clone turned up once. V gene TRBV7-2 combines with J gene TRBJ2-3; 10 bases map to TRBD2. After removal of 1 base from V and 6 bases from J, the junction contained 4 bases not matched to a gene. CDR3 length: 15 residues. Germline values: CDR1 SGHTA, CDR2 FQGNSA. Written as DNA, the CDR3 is TGTGCCAGCAGCTTAGTTGGGACTAGCGTCGATACGCAGTATTTT. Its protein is CASSLVGTSVDTQYF.

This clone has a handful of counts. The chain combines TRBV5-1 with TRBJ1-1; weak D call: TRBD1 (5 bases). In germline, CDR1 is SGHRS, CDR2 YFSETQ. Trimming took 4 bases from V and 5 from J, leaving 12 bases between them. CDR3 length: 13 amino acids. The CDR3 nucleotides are TGCGCCAGCAGCCGTATACAGGATACTGAAGCTTTCTTT. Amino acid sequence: CASSRIQDTEAFF.

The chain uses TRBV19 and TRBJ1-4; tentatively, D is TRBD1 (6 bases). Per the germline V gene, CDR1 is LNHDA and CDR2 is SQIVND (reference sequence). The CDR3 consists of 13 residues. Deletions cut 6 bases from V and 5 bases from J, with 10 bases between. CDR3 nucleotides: TGTGCCAGTAGACAGGGAAAGAATGAAAAACTGTTTTTT. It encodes CASRQGKNEKLFF.

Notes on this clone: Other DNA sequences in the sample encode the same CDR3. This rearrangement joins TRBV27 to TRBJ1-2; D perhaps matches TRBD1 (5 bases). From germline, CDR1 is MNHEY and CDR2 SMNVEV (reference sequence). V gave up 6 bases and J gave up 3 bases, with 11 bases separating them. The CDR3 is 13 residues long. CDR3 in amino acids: CASRTGGDYGYTF. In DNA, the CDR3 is TGTGCCAGCAGGACGGGAGGGGACTATGGCTACACCTTC.

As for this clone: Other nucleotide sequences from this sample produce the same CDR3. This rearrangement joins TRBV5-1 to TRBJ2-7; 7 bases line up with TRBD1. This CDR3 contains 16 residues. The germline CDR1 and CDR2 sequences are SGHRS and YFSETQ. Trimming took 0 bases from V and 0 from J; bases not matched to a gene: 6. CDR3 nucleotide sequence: TGCGCCAGCAGCTTGGGACACCGGGACAGCTCCTACGAGCAGTACTTC. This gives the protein CASSLGHRDSSYEQYF.

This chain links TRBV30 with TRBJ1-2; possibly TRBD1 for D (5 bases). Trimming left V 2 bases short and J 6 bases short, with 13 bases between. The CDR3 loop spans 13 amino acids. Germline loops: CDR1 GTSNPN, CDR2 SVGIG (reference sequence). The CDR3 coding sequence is TGTGCCTGGAGTACTGGACAATTGGATGGCTACACCTTC. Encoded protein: CAWSTGQLDGYTF. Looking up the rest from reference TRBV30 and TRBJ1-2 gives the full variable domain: SQTIHQWPATLVQPVGSPLSLECTVEGTSNPNLYWYRQAAGRGLQLLFYSVGIGQISSEVPQNLSASRPQDRQFILSSKKLLLSDSGFYLCAWSTGQLDGYTFGSGTRLTVV.

Here the CDR3 DNA reads TGTGCCAGCTCACCACCGTCAGGCTCTAACTATGGCTACACCTTC. Translating gives CASSPPSGSNYGYTF. The chain is built from TRBV18 and TRBJ1-2; D not certain. The germline V gene encodes CDR1 KGHSH and CDR2 LQKENI. Trimming shortened V by 0 bases and J by 0 bases, and 8 bases separated the two germline ends. The CDR3 runs to 15 residues.

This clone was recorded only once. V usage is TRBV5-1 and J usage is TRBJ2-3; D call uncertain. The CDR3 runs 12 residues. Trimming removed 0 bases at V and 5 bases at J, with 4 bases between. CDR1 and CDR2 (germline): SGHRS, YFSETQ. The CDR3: CASSLGLDTQYF. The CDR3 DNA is TGCGCCAGCAGCTTGGGGCTAGATACGCAGTATTTT.

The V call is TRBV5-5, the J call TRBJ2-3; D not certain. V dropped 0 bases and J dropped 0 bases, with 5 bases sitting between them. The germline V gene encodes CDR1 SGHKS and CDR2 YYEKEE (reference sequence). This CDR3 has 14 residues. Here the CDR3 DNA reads TGTGCCAGCAGCTTGGACAGTAGCACAGATACGCAGTATTTT. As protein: CASSLDSSTDTQYF.

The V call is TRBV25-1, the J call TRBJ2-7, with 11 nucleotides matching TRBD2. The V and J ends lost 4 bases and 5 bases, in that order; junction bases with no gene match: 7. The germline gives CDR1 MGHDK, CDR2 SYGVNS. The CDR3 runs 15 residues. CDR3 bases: TGTGCCAGCAGTGTCATACTAGCGGGAGAAAACGAGCAGTACTTC. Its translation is CASSVILAGENEQYF.

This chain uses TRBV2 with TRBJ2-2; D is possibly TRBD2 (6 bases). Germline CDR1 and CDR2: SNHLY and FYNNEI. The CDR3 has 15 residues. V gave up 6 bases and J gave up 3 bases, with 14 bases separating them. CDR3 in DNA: TGTGCCAGCAGAAAGACTGGCGGGGACACCGGGGAGCTGTTTTTT. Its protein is CASRKTGGDTGELFF.

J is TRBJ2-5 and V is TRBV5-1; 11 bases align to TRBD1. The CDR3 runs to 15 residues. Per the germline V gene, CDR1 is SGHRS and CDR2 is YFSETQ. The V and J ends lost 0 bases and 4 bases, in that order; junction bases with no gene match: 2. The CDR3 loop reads CASSLGDRGLETQYF. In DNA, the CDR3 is TGCGCCAGCAGCTTGGGGGACAGGGGGTTAGAGACCCAGTACTTC.

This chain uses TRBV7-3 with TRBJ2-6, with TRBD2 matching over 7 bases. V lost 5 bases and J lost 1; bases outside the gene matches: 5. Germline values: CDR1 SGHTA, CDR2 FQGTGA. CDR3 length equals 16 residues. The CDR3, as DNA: TGTGCCAGCAGCCCCTGGGGGGGTTCTGGGGCCAACGTCCTGACTTTC. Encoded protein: CASSPWGGSGANVLTF. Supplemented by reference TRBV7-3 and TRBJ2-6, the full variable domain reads GAGVSQTPSNKVTEKGKYVELRCDPISGHTALYWYRQSLGQGPEFLIYFQGTGAADDSGLPNDRFFAVRPEGSVSTLKIQRTERGDSAVYLCASSPWGGSGANVLTFGAGSRLTVL.

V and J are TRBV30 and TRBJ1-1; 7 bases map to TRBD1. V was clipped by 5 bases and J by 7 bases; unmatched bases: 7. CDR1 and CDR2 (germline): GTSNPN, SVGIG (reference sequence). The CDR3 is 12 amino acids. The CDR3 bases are TGTGCCTGGGCAAGGGGGCCTGGTGAAGCTTTCTTT. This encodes CAWARGPGEAFF.

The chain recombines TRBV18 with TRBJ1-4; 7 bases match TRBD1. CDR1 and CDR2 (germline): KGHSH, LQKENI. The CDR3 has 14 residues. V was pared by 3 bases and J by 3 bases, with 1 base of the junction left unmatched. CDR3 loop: CASSPGQSNEKLFF. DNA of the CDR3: TGTGCCAGCTCACCGGGACAGTCTAATGAAAAACTGTTTTTT.

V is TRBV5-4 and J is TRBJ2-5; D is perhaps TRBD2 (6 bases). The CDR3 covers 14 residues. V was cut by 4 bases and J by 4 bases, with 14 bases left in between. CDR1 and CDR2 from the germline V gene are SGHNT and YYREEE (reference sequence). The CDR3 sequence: CASSEGGTGETQYF. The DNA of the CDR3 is TGTGCCAGCAGCGAAGGAGGGACCGGAGAGACCCAGTACTTC.

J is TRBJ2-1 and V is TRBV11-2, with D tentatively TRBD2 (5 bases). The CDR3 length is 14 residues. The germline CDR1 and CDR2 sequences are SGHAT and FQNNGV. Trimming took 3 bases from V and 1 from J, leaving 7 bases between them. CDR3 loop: CASSFRGSYNEQFF. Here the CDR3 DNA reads TGTGCCAGCAGCTTTCGGGGATCCTACAATGAGCAGTTCTTC.

The CDR3 sequence is CASSPKGARRTDTQYF. CDR3 bases: TGTGCCAGCTCACCGAAGGGGGCAAGGAGAACAGATACGCAGTATTTT. V and J are TRBV18 and TRBJ2-3, with 7 bases aligning to TRBD1. This CDR3 has 16 amino acids. From germline, CDR1 is KGHSH and CDR2 LQKENI. With 3 bases clipped from V and 3 bases from J, the junction kept 9 bases outside the gene matches.

CDR3 residues: CASRPIAGGVYEQYF. DNA of the CDR3: TGTGCCAGCAGACCCATAGCGGGAGGGGTCTACGAGCAGTACTTC. The rearrangement links TRBV4-2 to TRBJ2-7; 11 nucleotides line up with TRBD2. CDR3 length: 15 amino acids. CDR1 and CDR2 from the germline V gene are LGHNA and YNFKEQ. V was clipped by 6 bases and J by 3 bases; unmatched bases: 7.

CDR3 protein: CASRDRGKETQYF. In DNA, the CDR3 is TGTGCCAGCAGGGACAGGGGAAAGGAGACCCAGTACTTC. V is TRBV28 and J is TRBJ2-5; 9 bases agree with TRBD1. Losses at the gene ends were 6 bases for V and 5 bases for J; bases not matched to a gene: 4. Looked up from germline, CDR1 is MDHEN and CDR2 is SYDVKM. This CDR3 is 13 amino acids long.

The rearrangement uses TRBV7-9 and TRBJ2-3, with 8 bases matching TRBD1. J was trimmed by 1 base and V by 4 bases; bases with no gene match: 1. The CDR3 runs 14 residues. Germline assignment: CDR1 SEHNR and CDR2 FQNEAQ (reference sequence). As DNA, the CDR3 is TGTGCCAGCAGCTCGGGACAGGGCACAGATACGCAGTATTTT. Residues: CASSSGQGTDTQYF.

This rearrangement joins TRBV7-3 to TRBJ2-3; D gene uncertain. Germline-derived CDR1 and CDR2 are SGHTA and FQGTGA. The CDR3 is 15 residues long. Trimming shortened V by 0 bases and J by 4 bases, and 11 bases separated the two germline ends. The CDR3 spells CASSLTGLTADTQYF. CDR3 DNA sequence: TGTGCCAGCAGCTTAACCGGCCTCACGGCAGATACGCAGTATTTT.

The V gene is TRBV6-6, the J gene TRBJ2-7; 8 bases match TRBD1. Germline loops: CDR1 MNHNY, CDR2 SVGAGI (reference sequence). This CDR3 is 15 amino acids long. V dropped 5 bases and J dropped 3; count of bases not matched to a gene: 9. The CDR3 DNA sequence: TGTGCCAGCAGTACTCCGGGGACAGGCCTCTACGAGCAGTACTTC. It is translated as CASSTPGTGLYEQYF.

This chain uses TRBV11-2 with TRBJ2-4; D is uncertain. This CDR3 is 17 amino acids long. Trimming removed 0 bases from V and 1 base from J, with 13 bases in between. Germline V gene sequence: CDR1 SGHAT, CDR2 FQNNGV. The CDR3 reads CASSLDIGLRAKNIQYF. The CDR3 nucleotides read TGTGCCAGCAGCTTAGATATAGGGCTAAGGGCCAAAAACATTCAGTACTTC.

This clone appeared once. The CDR3 here is CASSLDLDRATEAFF. The CDR3 DNA reads as TGCGCCAGCAGCTTGGATCTGGATAGGGCCACTGAAGCTTTCTTT. V and J are TRBV5-1 and TRBJ1-1, with D uncertain. V was trimmed by 0 bases and J by 4 bases, leaving 13 bases between them. This CDR3 has 15 residues. Looked up from germline, CDR1 is SGHRS and CDR2 is YFSETQ.

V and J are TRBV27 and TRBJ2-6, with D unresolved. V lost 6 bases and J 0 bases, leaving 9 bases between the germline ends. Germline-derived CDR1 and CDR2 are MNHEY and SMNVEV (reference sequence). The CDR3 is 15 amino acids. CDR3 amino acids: CASSNGFSGANVLTF. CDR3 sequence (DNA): TGTGCCAGCAGCAACGGCTTCTCTGGGGCCAACGTCCTGACTTTC. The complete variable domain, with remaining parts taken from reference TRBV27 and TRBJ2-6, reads EAQVTQNPRYLITVTGKKLTVTCSQNMNHEYMSWYRQDPGLGLRQIYYSMNVEVTDKGDVPEGYKVSRKEKRNFPLILESPSPNQTSLYFCASSNGFSGANVLTFGAGSRLTVL.

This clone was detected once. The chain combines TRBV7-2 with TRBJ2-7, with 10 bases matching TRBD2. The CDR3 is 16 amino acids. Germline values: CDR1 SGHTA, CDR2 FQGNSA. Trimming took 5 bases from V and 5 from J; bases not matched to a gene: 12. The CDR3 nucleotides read TGTGCCAGCAGCCTAGGATCTCTAGCGGGAGTGGACGAGCAGTACTTC. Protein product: CASSLGSLAGVDEQYF.